This T cell receptor beta chain was observed in a study of ipilimumab plus nivolumab after autologous stem cell transplantation. Profiling relied on immunoSEQ multiplex PCR, and the TCRdb table lists in-frame clones only, not all of them. The data show tens of thousands of clones, approximately 83% seen once. Germline-derived CDR1 and CDR2 are KGHSH and LQKENI. Between the trimmed V and J ends, which lost 8 bases and 1 base, there was a span of 14 bases. The CDR3 contains 14 residues. The genes are TRBV18 and TRBJ1-1; D gene ambiguous. Material: PBMCs, obtained in a trial of ipilimumab plus nivolumab as post-transplant consolidation. The source is a male donor with diffuse large B-cell lymphoma. The CDR3 loop reads CASLDPTRNTEAFF. The CDR3 DNA reads TGTGCCAGCCTCGACCCCACGAGGAACACTGAAGCTTTCTTT.